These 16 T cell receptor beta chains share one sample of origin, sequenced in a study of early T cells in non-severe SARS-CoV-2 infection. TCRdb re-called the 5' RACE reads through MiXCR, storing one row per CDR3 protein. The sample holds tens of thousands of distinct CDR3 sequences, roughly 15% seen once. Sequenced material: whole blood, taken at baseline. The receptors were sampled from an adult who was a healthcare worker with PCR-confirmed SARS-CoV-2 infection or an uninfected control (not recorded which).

Written as DNA, the CDR3 is TGTGCCAGCAGAGCTTCGGATGATACGCAGTATTTT. Translated, it gives CASRASDDTQYF. This chain joins TRBV2 and TRBJ2-3; no clear D. V lost 6 bases, J lost 6 bases, and 10 bases lay in between. CDR1 is SNHLY and CDR2 is FYNNEI in the germline V gene. This CDR3 spans 12 amino acids.

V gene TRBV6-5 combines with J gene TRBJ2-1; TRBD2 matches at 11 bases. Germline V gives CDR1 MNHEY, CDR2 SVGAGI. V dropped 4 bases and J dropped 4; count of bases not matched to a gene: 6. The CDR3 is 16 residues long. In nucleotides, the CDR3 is TGTGCCAGCAGTTCCGGGACTAGCGGAGCGTACAATGAGCAGTTCTTC. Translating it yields CASSSGTSGAYNEQFF.

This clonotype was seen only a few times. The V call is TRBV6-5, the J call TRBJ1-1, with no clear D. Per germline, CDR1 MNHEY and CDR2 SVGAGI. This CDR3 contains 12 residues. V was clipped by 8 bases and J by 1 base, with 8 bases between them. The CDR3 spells CASVGENTEAFF. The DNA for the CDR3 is TGTGCCAGCGTCGGGGAGAACACTGAAGCTTTCTTT.

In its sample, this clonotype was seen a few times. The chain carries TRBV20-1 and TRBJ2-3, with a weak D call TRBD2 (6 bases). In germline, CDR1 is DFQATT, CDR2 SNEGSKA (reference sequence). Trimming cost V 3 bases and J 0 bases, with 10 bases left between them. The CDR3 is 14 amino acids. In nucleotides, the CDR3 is TGCAGTGCTAGTCCTAGCGCTAGCACAGATACGCAGTATTTT. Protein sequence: CSASPSASTDTQYF.

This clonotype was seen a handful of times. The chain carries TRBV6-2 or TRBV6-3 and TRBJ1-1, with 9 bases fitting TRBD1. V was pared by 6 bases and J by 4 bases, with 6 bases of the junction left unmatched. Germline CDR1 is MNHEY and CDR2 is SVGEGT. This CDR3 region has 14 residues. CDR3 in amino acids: CASSTQGAGTEAFF. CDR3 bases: TGTGCCAGCAGCACACAGGGGGCCGGCACTGAAGCTTTCTTT.

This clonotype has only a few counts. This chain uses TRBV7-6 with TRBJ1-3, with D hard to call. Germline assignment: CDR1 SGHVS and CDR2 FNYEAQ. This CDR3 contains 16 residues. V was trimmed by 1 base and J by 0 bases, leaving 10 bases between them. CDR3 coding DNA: TGTGCCAGCAGCTTAGAGGGCAGCAGCTCTGGAAACACCATATATTTT. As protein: CASSLEGSSSGNTIYF.

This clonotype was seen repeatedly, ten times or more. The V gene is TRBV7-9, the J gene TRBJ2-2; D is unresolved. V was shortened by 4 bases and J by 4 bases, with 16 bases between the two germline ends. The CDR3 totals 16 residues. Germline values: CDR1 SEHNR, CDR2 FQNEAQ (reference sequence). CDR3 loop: CASSSARSERTGELFF. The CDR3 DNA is TGTGCCAGCAGCTCAGCGCGGAGCGAGCGCACCGGGGAGCTGTTTTTT.

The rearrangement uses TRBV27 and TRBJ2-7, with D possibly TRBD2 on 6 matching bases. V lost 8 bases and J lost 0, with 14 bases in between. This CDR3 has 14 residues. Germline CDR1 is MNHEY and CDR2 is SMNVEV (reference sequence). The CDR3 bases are TGTGCCAGCCATGGGCGGGGAAGCTCCTACGAGCAGTACTTC. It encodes CASHGRGSSYEQYF.

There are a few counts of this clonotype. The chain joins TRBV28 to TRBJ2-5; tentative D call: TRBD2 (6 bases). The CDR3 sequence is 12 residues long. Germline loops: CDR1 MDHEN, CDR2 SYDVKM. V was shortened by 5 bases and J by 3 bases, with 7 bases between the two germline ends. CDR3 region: CASSPGEETQYF. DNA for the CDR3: TGTGCCAGCAGTCCGGGGGAAGAGACCCAGTACTTC.

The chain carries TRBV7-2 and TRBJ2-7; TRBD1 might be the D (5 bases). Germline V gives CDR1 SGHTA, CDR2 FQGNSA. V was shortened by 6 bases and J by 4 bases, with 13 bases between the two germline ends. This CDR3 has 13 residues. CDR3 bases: TGTGCCAGCAGTCAAGGGCCAGGGTACGAGCAGTACTTC. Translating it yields CASSQGPGYEQYF. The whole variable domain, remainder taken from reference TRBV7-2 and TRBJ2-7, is GAGVSQSPSNKVTEKGKDVELRCDPISGHTALYWYRQSLGQGLEFLIYFQGNSAPDKSGLPSDRFSAERTGGSVSTLTIQRTQQEDSAVYLCASSQGPGYEQYFGPGTRLTVT.

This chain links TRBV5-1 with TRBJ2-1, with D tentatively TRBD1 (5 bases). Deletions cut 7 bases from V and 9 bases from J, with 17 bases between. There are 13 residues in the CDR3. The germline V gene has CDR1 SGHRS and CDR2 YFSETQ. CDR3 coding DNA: TGCGCCAGCGGTCAGACAGCCGGAAGTGAGCAGTTCTTC. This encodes CASGQTAGSEQFF.

Written as DNA, the CDR3 is TGTGCCACCAGCAGAGGGGTGGCACAGGGAGTACCAGAGCAGTACTTC. Translation gives CATSRGVAQGVPEQYF. The gene calls are TRBV15 and TRBJ2-7, with a possible D match to TRBD1 (6 bases). The V end lost 1 base, the J end lost 7 bases, and 20 bases lay between the germline ends. The V gene's germline CDR1 is LNHNV and CDR2 YYDKDF (reference sequence). The CDR3 contains 16 residues.

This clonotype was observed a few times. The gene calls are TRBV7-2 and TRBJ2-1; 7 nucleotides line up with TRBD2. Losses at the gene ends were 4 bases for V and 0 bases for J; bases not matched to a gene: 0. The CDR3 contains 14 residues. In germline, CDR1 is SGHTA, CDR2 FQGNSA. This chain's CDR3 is CASSSGGSYNEQFF. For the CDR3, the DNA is TGTGCCAGCAGCTCGGGGGGCTCCTACAATGAGCAGTTCTTC. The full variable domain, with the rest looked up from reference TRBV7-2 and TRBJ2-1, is GAGVSQSPSNKVTEKGKDVELRCDPISGHTALYWYRQSLGQGLEFLIYFQGNSAPDKSGLPSDRFSAERTGGSVSTLTIQRTQQEDSAVYLCASSSGGSYNEQFFGPGTRLTVL.

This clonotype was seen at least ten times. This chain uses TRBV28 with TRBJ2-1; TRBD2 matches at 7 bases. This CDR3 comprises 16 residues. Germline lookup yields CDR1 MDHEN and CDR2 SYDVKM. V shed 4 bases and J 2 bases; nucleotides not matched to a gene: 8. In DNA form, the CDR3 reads TGTGCCAGCAGTTCTCCGCTGGCGGGAGCCTACAATGAGCAGTTCTTC. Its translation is CASSSPLAGAYNEQFF. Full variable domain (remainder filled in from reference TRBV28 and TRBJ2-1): DVKVTQSSRYLVKRTGEKVFLECVQDMDHENMFWYRQDPGLGLRLIYFSYDVKMKEKGDIPEGYSVSREKKERFSLILESASTNQTSMYLCASSSPLAGAYNEQFFGPGTRLTVL.

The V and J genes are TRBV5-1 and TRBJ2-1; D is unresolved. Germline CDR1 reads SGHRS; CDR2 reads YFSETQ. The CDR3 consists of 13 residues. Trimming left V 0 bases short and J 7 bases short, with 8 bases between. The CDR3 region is CASSLGPPNEQFF. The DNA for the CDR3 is TGCGCCAGCAGCTTGGGACCTCCGAATGAGCAGTTCTTC.

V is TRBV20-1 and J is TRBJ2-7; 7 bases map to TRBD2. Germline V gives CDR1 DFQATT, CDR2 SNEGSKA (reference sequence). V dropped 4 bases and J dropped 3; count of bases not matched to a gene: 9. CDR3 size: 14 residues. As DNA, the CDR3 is TGCAGTGCTAACAGCGGGACTCCGAACTACGAGCAGTACTTC. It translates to CSANSGTPNYEQYF.